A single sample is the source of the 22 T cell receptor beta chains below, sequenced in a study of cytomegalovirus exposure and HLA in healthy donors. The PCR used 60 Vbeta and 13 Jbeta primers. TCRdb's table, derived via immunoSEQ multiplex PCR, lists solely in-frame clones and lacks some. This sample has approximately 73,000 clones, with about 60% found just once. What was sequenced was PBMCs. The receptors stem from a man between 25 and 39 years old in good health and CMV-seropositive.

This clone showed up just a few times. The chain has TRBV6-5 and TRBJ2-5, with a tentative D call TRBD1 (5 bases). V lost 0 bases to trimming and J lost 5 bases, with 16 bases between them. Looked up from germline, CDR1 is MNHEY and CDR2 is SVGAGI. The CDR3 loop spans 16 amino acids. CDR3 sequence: CASSYSVQGRVETQYF. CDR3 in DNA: TGTGCCAGCAGTTACTCGGTGCAGGGAAGGGTGGAGACCCAGTACTTC.

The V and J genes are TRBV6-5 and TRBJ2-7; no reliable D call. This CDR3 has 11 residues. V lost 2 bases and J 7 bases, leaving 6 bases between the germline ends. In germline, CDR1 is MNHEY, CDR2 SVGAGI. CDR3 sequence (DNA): TGTGCCAGCAGTTACGGTCAGGAGCAGTACTTC. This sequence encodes CASSYGQEQYF.

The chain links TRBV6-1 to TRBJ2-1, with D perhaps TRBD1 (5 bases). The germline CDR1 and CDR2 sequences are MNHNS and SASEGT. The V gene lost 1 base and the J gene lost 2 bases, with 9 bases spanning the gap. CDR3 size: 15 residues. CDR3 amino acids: CASSEESGTYNEQFF. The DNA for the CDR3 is TGTGCCAGCAGTGAAGAATCAGGGACCTACAATGAGCAGTTCTTC.

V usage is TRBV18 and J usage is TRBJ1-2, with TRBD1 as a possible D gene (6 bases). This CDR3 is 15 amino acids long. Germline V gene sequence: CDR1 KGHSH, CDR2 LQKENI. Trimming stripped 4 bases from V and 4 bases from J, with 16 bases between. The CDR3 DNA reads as TGTGCCAGCTCACAAGGATGGGACAATAGCTATGGCTACACCTTC. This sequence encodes CASSQGWDNSYGYTF.

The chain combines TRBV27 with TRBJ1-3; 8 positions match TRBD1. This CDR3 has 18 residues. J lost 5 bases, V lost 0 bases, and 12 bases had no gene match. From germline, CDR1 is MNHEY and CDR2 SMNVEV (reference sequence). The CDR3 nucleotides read TGTGCCAGCAGTTTATCTTATTATAAGCAGGGGGCTAGAAACACCATATATTTT. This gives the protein CASSLSYYKQGARNTIYF.

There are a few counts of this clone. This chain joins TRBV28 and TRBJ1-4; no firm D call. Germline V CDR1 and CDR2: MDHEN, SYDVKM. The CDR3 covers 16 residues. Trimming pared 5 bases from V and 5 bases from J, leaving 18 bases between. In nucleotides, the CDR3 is TGTGCCAGCAGTATGACATTCGGTCCGGGGAATGAAAAACTGTTTTTT. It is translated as CASSMTFGPGNEKLFF.

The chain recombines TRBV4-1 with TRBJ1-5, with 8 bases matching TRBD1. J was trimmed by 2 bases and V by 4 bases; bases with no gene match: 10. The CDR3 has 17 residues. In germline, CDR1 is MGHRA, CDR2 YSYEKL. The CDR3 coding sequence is TGCGCCAGCAGCCCGGGACAGGAGAAAGGTGGCAATCAGCCCCAGCATTTT. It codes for CASSPGQEKGGNQPQHF.

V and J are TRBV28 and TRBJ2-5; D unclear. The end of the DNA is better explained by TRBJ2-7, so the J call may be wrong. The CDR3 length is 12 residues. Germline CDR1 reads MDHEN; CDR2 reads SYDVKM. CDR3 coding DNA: TGTGCCAGCAGTTTACTCTCCTACGAGCAGTACTTC. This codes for CASSLLSYEQYF.

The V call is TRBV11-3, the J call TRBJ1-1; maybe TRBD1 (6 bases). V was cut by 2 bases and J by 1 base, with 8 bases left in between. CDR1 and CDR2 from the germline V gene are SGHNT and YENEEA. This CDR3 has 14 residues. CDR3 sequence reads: CASSLSGQNTEAFF. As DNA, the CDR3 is TGTGCCAGCAGCTTATCGGGACAGAACACTGAAGCTTTCTTT.

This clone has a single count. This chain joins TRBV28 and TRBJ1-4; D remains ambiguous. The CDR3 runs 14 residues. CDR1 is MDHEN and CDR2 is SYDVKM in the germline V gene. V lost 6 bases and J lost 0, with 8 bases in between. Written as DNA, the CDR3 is TGTGCCAGCAGCCTCGGTACAACTAATGAAAAACTGTTTTTT. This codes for CASSLGTTNEKLFF.

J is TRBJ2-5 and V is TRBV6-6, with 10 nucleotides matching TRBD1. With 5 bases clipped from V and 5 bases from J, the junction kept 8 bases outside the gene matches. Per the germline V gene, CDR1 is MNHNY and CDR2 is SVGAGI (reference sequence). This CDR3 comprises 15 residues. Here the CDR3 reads CASSVTGTGDETQYF. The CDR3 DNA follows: TGTGCCAGCAGTGTAACCGGGACAGGGGACGAGACCCAGTACTTC.

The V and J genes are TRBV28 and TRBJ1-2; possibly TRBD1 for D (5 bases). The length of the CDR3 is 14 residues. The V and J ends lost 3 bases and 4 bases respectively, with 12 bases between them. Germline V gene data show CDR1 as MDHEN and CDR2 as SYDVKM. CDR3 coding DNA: TGTGCCAGCAGTTTGGGAGGGGATACCTATGGCTACACCTTC. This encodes CASSLGGDTYGYTF.

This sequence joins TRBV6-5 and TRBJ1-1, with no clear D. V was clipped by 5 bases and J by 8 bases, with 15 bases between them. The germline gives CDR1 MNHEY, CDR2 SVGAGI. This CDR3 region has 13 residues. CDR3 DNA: TGTGCCAGCAGTGTACGTAGAGACGGGGAAGCTTTCTTT. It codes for CASSVRRDGEAFF.

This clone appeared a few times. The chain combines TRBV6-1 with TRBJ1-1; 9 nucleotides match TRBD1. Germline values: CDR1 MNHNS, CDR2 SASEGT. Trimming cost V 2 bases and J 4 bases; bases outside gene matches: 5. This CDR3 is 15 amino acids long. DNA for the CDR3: TGTGCCAGCAGTGAAATTTTGACAGGGGGCACTGAAGCTTTCTTT. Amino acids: CASSEILTGGTEAFF.

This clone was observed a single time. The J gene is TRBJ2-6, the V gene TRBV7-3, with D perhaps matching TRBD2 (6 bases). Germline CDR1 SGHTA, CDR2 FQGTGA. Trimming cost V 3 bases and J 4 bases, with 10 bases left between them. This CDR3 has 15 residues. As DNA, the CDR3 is TGTGCCAGCAGCTTCGGGAGAACCGGGGCCAACGTCCTGACTTTC. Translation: CASSFGRTGANVLTF. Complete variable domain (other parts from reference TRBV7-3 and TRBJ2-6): GAGVSQTPSNKVTEKGKYVELRCDPISGHTALYWYRQSLGQGPEFLIYFQGTGAADDSGLPNDRFFAVRPEGSVSTLKIQRTERGDSAVYLCASSFGRTGANVLTFGAGSRLTVL.

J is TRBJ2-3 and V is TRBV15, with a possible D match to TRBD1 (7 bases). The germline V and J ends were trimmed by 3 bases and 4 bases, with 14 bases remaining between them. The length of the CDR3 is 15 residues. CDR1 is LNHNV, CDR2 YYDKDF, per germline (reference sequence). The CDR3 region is CATSRGGQSPDTQYF. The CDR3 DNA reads TGTGCCACCAGCAGGGGGGGACAGTCGCCAGATACGCAGTATTTT.

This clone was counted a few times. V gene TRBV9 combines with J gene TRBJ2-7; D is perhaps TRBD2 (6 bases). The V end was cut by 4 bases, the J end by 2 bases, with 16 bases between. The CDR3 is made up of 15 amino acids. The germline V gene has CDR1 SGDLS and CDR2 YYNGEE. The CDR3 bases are TGTGCCAGCAGCAAGACCGGGACGGGAGCCTACGAGCAGTACTTC. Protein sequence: CASSKTGTGAYEQYF.

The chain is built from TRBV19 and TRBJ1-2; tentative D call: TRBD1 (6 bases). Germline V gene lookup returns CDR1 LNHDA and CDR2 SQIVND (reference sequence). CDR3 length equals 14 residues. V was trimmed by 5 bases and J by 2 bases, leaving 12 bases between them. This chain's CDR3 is CASSQRQGNYGYTF. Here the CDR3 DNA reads TGTGCCAGTAGTCAGAGGCAGGGGAACTATGGCTACACCTTC.

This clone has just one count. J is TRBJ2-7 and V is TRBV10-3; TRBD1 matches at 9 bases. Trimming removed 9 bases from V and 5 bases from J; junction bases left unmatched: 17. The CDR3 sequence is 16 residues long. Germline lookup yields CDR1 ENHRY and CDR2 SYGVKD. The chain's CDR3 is CAIGFSGTGFSDEQYF. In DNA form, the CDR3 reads TGTGCCATAGGTTTCTCCGGGACAGGGTTTTCGGACGAGCAGTACTTC.

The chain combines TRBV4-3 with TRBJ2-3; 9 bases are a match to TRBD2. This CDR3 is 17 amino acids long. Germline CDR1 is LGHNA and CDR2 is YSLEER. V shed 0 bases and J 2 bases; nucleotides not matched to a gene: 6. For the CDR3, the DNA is TGCGCCAGCAGCCAAGATTCGACTAGCGGCATCACAGATACGCAGTATTTT. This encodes CASSQDSTSGITDTQYF.

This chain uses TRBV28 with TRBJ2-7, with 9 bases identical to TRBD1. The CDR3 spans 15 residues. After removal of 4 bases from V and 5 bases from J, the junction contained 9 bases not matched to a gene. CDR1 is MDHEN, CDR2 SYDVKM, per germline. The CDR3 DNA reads TGTGCCAGCAGTTCACCGGGACAGGGTAGGCACGAGCAGTACTTC. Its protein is CASSSPGQGRHEQYF.

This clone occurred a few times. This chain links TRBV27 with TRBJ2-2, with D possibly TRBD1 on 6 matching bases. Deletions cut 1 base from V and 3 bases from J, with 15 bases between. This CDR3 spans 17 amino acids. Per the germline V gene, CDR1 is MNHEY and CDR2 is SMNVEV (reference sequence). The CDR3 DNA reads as TGTGCCAGCAGTTTATACCCCCCGACAGGCTACACCGGGGAGCTGTTTTTT. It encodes CASSLYPPTGYTGELFF.